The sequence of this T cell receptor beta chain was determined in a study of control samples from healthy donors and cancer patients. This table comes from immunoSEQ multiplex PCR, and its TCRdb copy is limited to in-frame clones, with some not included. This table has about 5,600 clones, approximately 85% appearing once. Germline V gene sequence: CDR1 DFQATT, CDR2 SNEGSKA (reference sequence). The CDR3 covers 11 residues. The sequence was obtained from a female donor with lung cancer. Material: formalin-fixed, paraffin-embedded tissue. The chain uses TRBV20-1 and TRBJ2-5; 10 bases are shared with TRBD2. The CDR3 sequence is CALAGEETQYF. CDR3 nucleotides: TGCGCTCTAGCGGGAGAAGAGACCCAGTACTTC.